These 19 T cell receptor beta chains originate from one sample sequenced in a study of molecular identifiers for immune sequencing clone quantification. MiXCR was run by TCRdb on the PCR reads, yielding one entry per CDR3 protein. The table records some 680,000 distinct CDR3 sequences, roughly 23% of them present only once. The sample comprised naive CD8+ T cells from blood, with Jurkat cell RNA spiked in. Subset given: FACS-sorted CD8+CD4-CCR7+CD45RA+ naive T cells. The receptors shown here come from a human donor in good health. Some libraries in this study had Jurkat cell RNA spiked in.

This clonotype was counted ten times or more. This chain joins TRBV12-3 or TRBV12-4 and TRBJ2-3, with D possibly matching TRBD2 (6 bases). This CDR3 contains 17 residues. V was shortened by 6 bases and J by 1 base, with 20 bases between the two germline ends. The CDR3 DNA sequence: TGTGCCAGCAGCCCTCAGGTCGGGGGAAAGGGCACAGATACGCAGTATTTT. It translates to CASSPQVGGKGTDTQYF.

The V and J genes are TRBV4-3 and TRBJ2-7, with TRBD2 as a possible D gene (5 bases). Trimming took 3 bases from V and 0 from J, leaving 18 bases between them. The germline V gene encodes CDR1 LGHNA and CDR2 YSLEER. The CDR3 has 17 amino acids. The CDR3 coding sequence is TGCGCCAGCAGCCAGAGCCTAGGACGGGGAATCTCCTACGAGCAGTACTTC. Translating gives CASSQSLGRGISYEQYF.

This clonotype occurred many times. V usage is TRBV9 and J usage is TRBJ2-7; TRBD1 is a possible D gene (6 bases). Looked up from germline, CDR1 is SGDLS and CDR2 is YYNGEE. CDR3 length equals 14 residues. V lost 0 bases, J lost 2 bases, and 9 bases lay in between. CDR3 nucleotide sequence: TGTGCCAGCAGCGTAGATTGGGGGCCCTACGAGCAGTACTTC. Its translation is CASSVDWGPYEQYF. The full variable domain, in which reference TRBV9 and TRBJ2-7 provide the parts outside the CDR3, is DSGVTQTPKHLITATGQRVTLRCSPRSGDLSVYWYQQSLDQGLQFLIQYYNGEERAKGNILERFSAQQFPDLHSELNLSSLELGDSALYFCASSVDWGPYEQYFGPGTRLTVT.

This clonotype was observed a handful of times. This may stem from a read error, because a much larger clone lies one nucleotide away. The chain combines TRBV7-6 with TRBJ1-1; D might be TRBD1 (6 bases). CDR1 SGHVS and CDR2 FNYEAQ come from the germline V gene. The CDR3 is made up of 13 amino acids. For the CDR3, the DNA is TGTGCCAGCGGCTTAGCGGGGGCTACTGAAGCTTTCTTT. It translates to CASGLAGATEAFF.

This clonotype showed up many times. This chain links TRBV7-6 with TRBJ2-1; D is undetermined. The V and J ends lost 3 bases and 8 bases respectively, with 8 bases between them. Germline CDR1 reads SGHVS; CDR2 reads FNYEAQ. The CDR3 totals 12 residues. The CDR3 nucleotides are TGTGCCAGCAGCTTCCTCAATCATGAGCAGTTCTTC. This sequence encodes CASSFLNHEQFF. Supplemented by reference TRBV7-6 and TRBJ2-1, the full variable domain reads GAGVSQSPRYKVTKRGQDVALRCDPISGHVSLYWYRQALGQGPEFLTYFNYEAQQDKSGLPNDRFSAERPEGSISTLTIQRTEQRDSAMYRCASSFLNHEQFFGPGTRLTVL.

Remarks on this clonotype: Since a much larger clone is just one base distant, this may be a read error. This likely comes from a read error, as the CDR3 has no conserved phenylalanine or tryptophan at its end. This chain connects TRBV5-1 to TRBJ2-7, with D tentatively TRBD1 (6 bases). CDR1 SGHRS and CDR2 YFSETQ come from the germline V gene. Trimming cost V 4 bases and J 2 bases, with 13 bases left between them. CDR3 size: 14 residues. The CDR3 bases are TGCGCCAGCAGCCTCCGGGACATAGCCTACGAGCAGTACTCC. Its protein is CASSLRDIAYEQYS.

This chain joins TRBV5-5 and TRBJ2-2, with 12 bases that match TRBD1. Germline assignment: CDR1 SGHKS and CDR2 YYEKEE (reference sequence). J gave up 4 bases and V 0 bases, and 4 bases lay outside the gene matches. This CDR3 region has 17 residues. CDR3 sequence (DNA): TGTGCCAGCAGCTTGGGCAAGGGACAGGGGGCCACCGGGGAGCTGTTTTTT. Amino acids: CASSLGKGQGATGELFF.

Remarks on this clonotype: Likely a read error: the CDR3 ends without its conserved phenylalanine or tryptophan. V is TRBV7-6 and J is TRBJ2-7, with a tentative D call TRBD2 (5 bases). The V end lost 5 bases, the J end lost 2 bases, and 10 bases lay between the germline ends. CDR1 is SGHVS and CDR2 is FNYEAQ in the germline V gene. The CDR3 consists of 13 residues. Written as DNA, the CDR3 is TGTGCCAGCAGCCCGGACTCGCCCTACGAGCAGTACCTC. As protein: CASSPDSPYEQYL.

This clonotype was seen repeatedly, ten times or more. The V call is TRBV11-2, the J call TRBJ2-1; D may be TRBD2 (6 bases). CDR3 length: 16 amino acids. Germline V lookup: CDR1 SGHAT, CDR2 FQNNGV. Trimming left V 1 base short and J 0 bases short, with 10 bases between. CDR3 DNA sequence: TGTGCCAGCAGCTTAGTGGGGGGTGGCTCCTACAATGAGCAGTTCTTC. Translated: CASSLVGGGSYNEQFF.

With regard to this clonotype: A much more abundant neighbour one base away suggests this may be a read error. The rearrangement links TRBV4-1 to TRBJ2-3; D not certain. Germline CDR1 is MGHRA and CDR2 is YSYEKL. The CDR3 covers 14 residues. CDR3 nucleotides: TGCGCCAGCAGCCAACTGGGCCTCGGAGATACGCAGTGTTTT. Protein product: CASSQLGLGDTQCF.

This clonotype showed up many times. V gene TRBV24-1 combines with J gene TRBJ2-3; the D is unclear. Looked up from germline, CDR1 is KGHDR and CDR2 is SFDVKD. The CDR3 totals 12 residues. With 3 bases removed from V and 3 bases from J, the gap between germline ends came to 3 bases. The CDR3 loop is CATSDPTDTQYF. CDR3 in DNA: TGTGCCACCAGTGATCCTACAGATACGCAGTATTTT.

The chain is built from TRBV7-9 and TRBJ2-3; D is unresolved. In germline, CDR1 is SEHNR, CDR2 FQNEAQ (reference sequence). This CDR3 has 15 residues. V was pared by 6 bases and J by 2 bases, with 15 bases between. The CDR3: CASSSTVAITDTQYF. The DNA of the CDR3 is TGTGCCAGCAGTTCAACGGTGGCAATCACAGATACGCAGTATTTT. The entire variable domain, with the rest obtained from reference TRBV7-9 and TRBJ2-3, is as follows: DTGVSQNPRHKITKRGQNVTFRCDPISEHNRLYWYRQTLGQGPEFLTYFQNEAQLEKSRLLSDRFSAERPKGSFSTLEIQRTEQGDSAMYLCASSSTVAITDTQYFGPGTRLTVL.

This clonotype turned up a few times. This sequence joins TRBV6-1 and TRBJ1-5, with 8 positions matching TRBD1. The CDR3 spans 17 residues. Germline assignment: CDR1 MNHNS and CDR2 SASEGT. The J segment lost 5 bases and the V segment lost 7 bases, leaving 16 bases of the junction unmatched. CDR3 nucleotide sequence: TGTGCCAGCATAAGGTCAGGGGGCGCGAACGGGGATCAGCCCCAGCATTTT. As protein: CASIRSGGANGDQPQHF.

This clonotype showed up many times. Relative to the germline gene, one junction end is altered; a read error may explain this. The chain is built from TRBV11-2 and TRBJ1-1; D not resolved. This CDR3 is 15 amino acids long. The V gene's germline CDR1 is SGHAT and CDR2 FQNNGV. This CDR3 reads CASSLEVRLNAEAFF. CDR3 sequence (DNA): TGTGCCAGCAGCTTAGAAGTCAGACTGAACGCTGAAGCTTTCTTT.

This clonotype was detected many times. The gene calls are TRBV7-6 and TRBJ1-1; D is unclear. The V gene lost 0 bases and the J gene lost 5 bases, with 10 bases spanning the gap. There are 14 residues in the CDR3. The germline V gene encodes CDR1 SGHVS and CDR2 FNYEAQ. CDR3 residues: CASSLARTGTEAFF. The CDR3 DNA follows: TGTGCCAGCAGCTTAGCGCGGACGGGGACTGAAGCTTTCTTT.

This clonotype appeared a single time. The conserved closing phenylalanine or tryptophan is absent in this CDR3, likely reflecting a read error. The V gene is TRBV27, the J gene TRBJ2-1, with D unclear. The ends were cut back, 5 bases at V and 7 bases at J, with 18 bases in the middle. The CDR3 extends over 15 amino acids. Germline V gives CDR1 MNHEY, CDR2 SMNVEV (reference sequence). The CDR3 bases are TGTGCCAGCAGTCCCCAATGGGCCCCCGATAATGAGCAGTTCTCC. This translates into CASSPQWAPDNEQFS.

As regards this clonotype: Since a much larger clone is just one base distant, this may be a read error. This chain links TRBV7-9 with TRBJ1-1; 8 bases are shared with TRBD1. The CDR3 has 13 residues. Germline values: CDR1 SEHNR, CDR2 FQNEAQ (reference sequence). The CDR3 DNA is TGTGCCAGCAGGCAGGGGGCGGTCACTGAAGCTCTCTTT. Its protein product is CASRQGAVTEALF.

In regard to this clonotype: One end of the junction does not line up with germline, which may come from a read error. This rearrangement joins TRBV7-2 to TRBJ2-3; D may correspond to TRBD1 or TRBD2 (6 bases each). The CDR3 is made up of 15 amino acids. CDR1 is SGHTA and CDR2 is FQGNSA in the germline V gene. The CDR3 loop is CASSLGGVRTDAQYF. CDR3 DNA: TGTGCCAGCAGCTTAGGGGGGGTGCGGACAGATGCGCAGTATTTT. The full variable domain, in which reference TRBV7-2 and TRBJ2-3 provide the parts outside the CDR3, is GAGVSQSPSNKVTEKGKDVELRCDPISGHTALYWYRQSLGQGLEFLIYFQGNSAPDKSGLPSDRFSAERTGGSVSTLTIQRTQQEDSAVYLCASSLGGVRTDAQYFGPGTRLTVL.

There are a few counts of this clonotype. The chain has TRBV5-5 and TRBJ2-7, with 9 bases fitting TRBD1. The V gene end was trimmed by 4 bases and the J gene end by 2 bases; junction bases not matched to a gene: 10. The CDR3 is 16 amino acids. Germline V lookup: CDR1 SGHKS, CDR2 YYEKEE (reference sequence). DNA for the CDR3: TGTGCCAGCAGCGCCGCCCTGACAGGGGGGGCCTACGAGCAGTACTTC. This encodes CASSAALTGGAYEQYF.